This T cell receptor (beta chain) was retrieved from a study of blood T cell repertoires in COVID-19 (TCRdb year 2020). Some background on the complete study: Collaborator samples came from the United States, Italy and Spain and covered acute and convalescent phases of COVID-19. The material from the prospective study consisted of cDNA or gDNA derived from T cells, B-cell-depleted T cells, or PBMCs. The dataset comprised deeply sampled blood TCRbeta repertoires from subjects exposed to, actively infected with, or recovered from COVID-19. A freely available public database, intended as a resource for researchers studying the immune response to SARS-CoV-2, is where the repertoires were released. Samples came from the ongoing ImmuneRACE study (first 160 participants) plus 1,254 subjects from 6 global collaborators. Nearly every sample came with metadata listing a de-identified subject ID, COVID-19 status, age in years and sex. Where available, HLA class I and class II types were obtained from metadata supplied by the sample provider rather than from assay-based typing. Summary of the overall study and its limitations: The quantity of clinical and demographic metadata differed by source and by participant and was supplied without curation.

About this clone itself: This clone's antigen is unknown. Qualities for individual bases were not recorded, and no much larger clone is one base off.

The immunoSEQ Assay, a bias-controlled multiplex PCR, was used to amplify TCRbeta CDR3 regions from genomic DNA. As for the original processing: Within the assay, amplification of reference gene primers was used to estimate how many nucleated cells each sample contained. To quantify the absolute abundance of each unique TCRbeta CDR3 rearrangement, sequence reads were collapsed and filtered. For each sample, productive Simpson clonality was calculated as the square root of Simpson's diversity index over productive rearrangements. TCRdb stores this immuneACCESS table with in-frame sequences only. Part of the clones is absent; in the studies checked, under half of the shortfall reflects unresolved V genes, and no reason is known for the rest. V and J calls plus clone size are reproduced from that table; the DNA served to infer D and trimming. This sample gives roughly 200,000 clones in total; approximately 78% of them show up just once. The ten largest clones take up 10% to 15% of the sample.

At one collaborating source in Seattle, patients were enrolled during active infection and were followed longitudinally through the course of disease. Each collaborating institution followed its own protocols to collect whole blood in K2EDTA tubes. Collaborator samples were shipped for TCRbeta analysis as frozen whole blood, isolated PBMCs, or DNA extracted from either sample type. The TCR comes from a woman of 80 years or more with COVID-19, enrolled during active disease. The sequencing sample was made of peripheral blood.

In nucleotides, the sequence is TGTGCCAGCAGTCCCGGACTAGCGGGAGGGCGCCTTACGCAGTATTTT. Its translation is CASSPGLAGGRLTQYF. The rearranged segments are TRBV14 and TRBJ2-3; TRBD2 agrees with 15 junctional bases. Trimming leaves V shorter by 6 bases and J shorter by 8 bases, with the junction holding 9 bases beyond the gene matches. The CDR3 runs 16 residues from the cysteine to the phenylalanine. Of all the DNA, just the CDR3 is kept, 48 bases in frame from base 1. The germline V gene specifies SGHDN as CDR1 and FVKESK as CDR2.